This T cell receptor (beta chain) was found in a study of lymphopenia after photon versus proton radiotherapy. Study-level results: After lymphocyte nadir, photon-treated repertoires showed oligoclonal expansion, especially CD8+ Temra.

The method was immunoSEQ multiplex PCR; TCRdb's version includes in-frame clones alone and lacks a portion of them. The repertoire holds 53,000 or so clones, around 83% seen once, with just under 30% in the top ten. The CDR3 sequence is 12 residues long. V was cut by 4 bases and J by 0 bases, with 0 bases left in between. Germline values: CDR1 SGHNT, CDR2 YENEEA. A word on this clone: The antigen remains undetermined.

Source: peripheral blood, taken from a patient treated with photon-based radiotherapy. The sequence was obtained from a man aged 45-60 years with gastric cancer. The chain carries TRBV11-3 and TRBJ2-2; no clear D gene. DNA for the CDR3: TGTGCCAGCAGCTCGAACACCGGGGAGCTGTTTTTT. Translated: CASSSNTGELFF.